This T cell receptor beta chain was recovered during a study of T cells in localized non-small cell lung cancer. Study observations and caveats: Peak T cell clonality was found in uninvolved adjacent lung, exceeding tumor. Higher adjacent-lung clonality was associated with shorter survival. Without multi-region sequencing, intratumor heterogeneity could not be excluded. Median detection of top 100 tumor clones in adjacent lung was about 52 clones.

As to this clone: Its antigen is currently unknown.

V was pared by 4 bases and J by 7 bases, with 21 bases between. This CDR3 contains 16 residues. Germline loops: CDR1 SNHLY, CDR2 FYNNEI. Using immunoSEQ multiplex PCR, the repertoire was profiled, and TCRdb retains in-frame clones only, with some absent. The sample consists of roughly 86,000 clones, around four fifths of them appearing once. This TCR derives from a man aged 40 to 69 with stage I lung adenocarcinoma. Sequenced material: peripheral blood, taken before any cancer treatment. This chain uses TRBV2 with TRBJ2-3; a possible D gene is TRBD1 (5 bases). This CDR3 is CASSVSSTVRTNTQYF. The CDR3 nucleotides read TGTGCCAGCAGTGTGTCTTCAACGGTTAGGACAAATACGCAGTATTTT.